Each of the 4 T cell receptor beta chains below was sequenced from the same sample in a study of T cell repertoires in cytomegalovirus infection. TCRdb passed the reads through MiXCR, listing each CDR3 protein once. Among more than 250,000 distinct CDR3 sequences listed, approximately 25% were seen once. These receptors have no known antigen. The sequenced sample was cultured PBMCs, obtained from culture after CMV antigen stimulation. Receptor source: a human donor in good health (CMV status not recorded). Some clones in this sample may be carry-over from other donors' samples.

This clonotype has only a few counts. The chain uses TRBV10-1 and TRBJ1-1; D might be TRBD1 (5 bases). Trimming cost V 6 bases and J 10 bases, with 18 bases left between them. The germline V gene has CDR1 WNHNN and CDR2 SYGVQD (reference sequence). This CDR3 contains 13 residues. The CDR3 protein is CASSKGTALGAFF. CDR3 DNA sequence: TGCGCCAGCAGCAAAGGGACGGCGCTTGGAGCTTTCTTT.

There are a few counts of this clonotype. The chain employs TRBV24-1 and TRBJ2-1, with D unresolved. Germline V gene sequence: CDR1 KGHDR, CDR2 SFDVKD. The CDR3 contains 14 residues. V was trimmed by 5 bases and J by 4 bases, leaving 11 bases between them. This chain's CDR3 is CATSAPKAYNEQFF. CDR3 nucleotide sequence: TGTGCCACCAGTGCCCCAAAGGCTTACAATGAGCAGTTCTTC.

The chain carries TRBV11-3 and TRBJ1-1; no reliable D call. Trimming stripped 3 bases from V and 8 bases from J, with 13 bases between. CDR3 length: 13 residues. CDR1 and CDR2 (germline): SGHNT, YENEEA. In DNA form, the CDR3 reads TGTGCCAGCAGCTTTATGTTGGACGGAGAAGCTTTCTTT. Its translation: CASSFMLDGEAFF.

This clonotype was seen only a few times. The chain is built from TRBV7-2 and TRBJ2-5; no clear D. The CDR3 runs to 12 residues. Trimming stripped 3 bases from V and 5 bases from J, with 7 bases between. Germline V gene lookup returns CDR1 SGHTA and CDR2 FQGNSA. The CDR3 spells CASSFDRETQYF. DNA for the CDR3: TGTGCCAGCAGCTTCGACCGGGAGACCCAGTACTTC.